The T cell receptor (beta chain) under discussion was sequenced for a study of cytomegalovirus exposure and HLA in healthy donors. CDR1 LNHDA and CDR2 SQIVND come from the germline V gene (reference sequence). The CDR3 consists of 15 residues. V was pared by 5 bases and J by 10 bases, with 20 bases between. The PCR employed 60 Vbeta primers together with 13 Jbeta primers. Produced via immunoSEQ multiplex PCR; TCRdb's table is partial and in-frame only. Of some 200,000 clones listed, around 85% are singletons. Sample: PBMCs. The clonotype originates from a man aged 40-55 years in good health and CMV-seropositive. The chain combines TRBV19 with TRBJ1-4, with unresolved D. CDR3 residues: CASSLLGGEMRKLFF. The DNA of the CDR3 is TGTGCCAGTAGTCTGCTGGGCGGGGAGATGCGAAAACTGTTTTTT.